This paragraph reports one TCR beta chain. This sample is part of a study of blood T cell repertoires in COVID-19. Study information: The samples span acute and convalescent COVID-19 from the United States, Italy and Spain. PBMCs, B-cell-depleted T cells, or T cells were the source of the cDNA or gDNA that made up the material.

V dropped 1 base and J dropped 2; count of bases not matched to a gene: 4. The CDR3 extends over 16 amino acids. Germline CDR1 is SGHVS and CDR2 is FNYEAQ. Original methodology: The authors estimated nucleated cell counts from reference gene primer amplification. Produced via immunoSEQ multiplex PCR; TCRdb's table is partial and in-frame only. V and J calls and clone size are as listed in that table; D and trimming were resolved from the DNA. The table records approximately 140,000 clones, over 60% of them present only once. The sample taken for sequencing was peripheral blood. This rearrangement joins TRBV7-6 to TRBJ2-3; 9 bases agree with TRBD2. The sequence came from a man aged 50 to 59 with acute or convalescent COVID-19. Written as DNA, the CDR3 is TGTGCCAGCAGCTTAGGTAGCGGGGGATCCACAGATACGCAGTATTTT. Translating gives CASSLGSGGSTDTQYF. The full variable domain, with the rest looked up from reference TRBV7-6 and TRBJ2-3, is GAGVSQSPRYKVTKRGQDVALRCDPISGHVSLYWYRQALGQGPEFLTYFNYEAQQDKSGLPNDRFSAERPEGSISTLTIQRTEQRDSAMYRCASSLGSGGSTDTQYFGPGTRLTVL.